This TCR beta chain is drawn from a study of identical twins. Study-wide results and caveats: Fewer insertions marked abundant cord blood beta clonotypes; young adult naive trended weakly, memory not at all. Low generation-probability sequences were in excess among twin-shared out-of-frame alpha sequences.

TCRdb passed the 5' RACE reads through MiXCR, listing each CDR3 protein once. The profile shows about 700,000 distinct CDR3 sequences, 8.6% of them singletons. On this clonotype: The antigen is undetermined.

V was shortened by 0 bases and J by 3 bases, with 20 bases between the two germline ends. The V gene's germline CDR1 is SGHTA and CDR2 FQGNSA. This CDR3 is built from 18 residues. These data were likewise used in another study, on yellow fever vaccine responses in identical twins.

The sequenced sample consisted of PBMCs. The J gene is TRBJ1-2, the V gene TRBV7-2; D might be TRBD1 (5 bases). This receptor was taken from a young woman in good health. The CDR3 loop reads CASSLASPSDSGDYGYTF. The CDR3 DNA reads as TGTGCCAGCAGCTTAGCCTCTCCCTCCGACAGCGGTGACTATGGCTACACCTTC.